This T cell receptor beta chain originates from a study of shared clonotypes between healthy human individuals. Study as a whole: Per donor, three plates held CD4 naive cells, three held CD4 memory, two held CD8 naive and one held CD8 memory.

CDR1 and CDR2 from the germline V gene are GTSNPN and SVGIG (reference sequence). The V gene lost 5 bases and the J gene lost 6 bases, with 14 bases spanning the gap. The CDR3 runs 12 residues. Whole-study findings and limits: Estimated richness values were generally larger in naive subsets than in memory subsets.

As originally analysed: Junction-only immunoSEQ data arrived without quality scores, meaning filtering differed. Sequenced by immunoSEQ multiplex PCR; TCRdb stores in-frame clones only, minus some. V, J and clone size are taken as reported in that table, and D and trimming were inferred from the DNA itself. The table lists roughly 1.4 million clones, less than 99% of them singletons, with 0.36% in the top ten. Concerning this clone: Its antigen is as yet unknown.

Memory CD4+ cells were the fraction left after CD45RA+ naive selection. This chain links TRBV30 with TRBJ2-7; D may be TRBD2 (5 bases). The TCR was taken from a man under 40 in good health. The source material was naive CD4+ T cells sorted from blood. Subset described: CD45RA+ positively selected. The CDR3 nucleotides are TGTGCCTGGGGTGGGAGAACCGGCGAGCAGTACTTC. It is translated as CAWGGRTGEQYF.